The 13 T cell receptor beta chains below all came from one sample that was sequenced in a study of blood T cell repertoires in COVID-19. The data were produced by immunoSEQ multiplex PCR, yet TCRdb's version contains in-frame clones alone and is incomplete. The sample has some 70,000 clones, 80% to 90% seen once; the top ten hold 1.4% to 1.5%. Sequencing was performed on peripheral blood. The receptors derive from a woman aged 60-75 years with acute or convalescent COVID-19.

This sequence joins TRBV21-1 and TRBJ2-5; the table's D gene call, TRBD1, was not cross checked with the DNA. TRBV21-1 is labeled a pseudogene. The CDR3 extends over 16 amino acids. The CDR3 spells CASSKALEGVGETQYF. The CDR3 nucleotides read TGTGCCAGCAGCAAAGCGCTTGAGGGGGTGGGAGAGACCCAGTACTTC.

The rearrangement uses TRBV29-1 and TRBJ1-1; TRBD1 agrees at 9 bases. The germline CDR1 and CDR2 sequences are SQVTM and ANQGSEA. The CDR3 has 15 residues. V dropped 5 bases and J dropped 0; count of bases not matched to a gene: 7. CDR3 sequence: CSVPGQGTMNTEAFF. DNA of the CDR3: TGCAGCGTTCCGGGACAGGGAACGATGAACACTGAAGCTTTCTTT.

The CDR3 loop is CASSSRDSRYYNSPLHF. CDR3 sequence (DNA): TGTGCCAGCAGCTCAAGGGACAGCCGATACTATAATTCACCCCTCCACTTT. The chain carries TRBV7-8 and TRBJ1-6; 7 nucleotides agree with TRBD1. Trimming at V came to 4 bases and at J to 3 bases, leaving 9 bases not matched to a gene. The CDR3 consists of 17 residues. CDR1 is SGHVS and CDR2 is FQNEAQ in the germline V gene.

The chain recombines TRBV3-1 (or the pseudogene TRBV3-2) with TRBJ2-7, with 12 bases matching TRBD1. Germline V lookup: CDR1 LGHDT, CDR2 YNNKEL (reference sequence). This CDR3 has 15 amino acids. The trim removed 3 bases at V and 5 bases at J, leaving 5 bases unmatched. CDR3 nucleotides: TGTGCCAGCAGCCAGAGGGACAGGGGGCTTCACGAGCAGTACTTC. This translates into CASSQRDRGLHEQYF.

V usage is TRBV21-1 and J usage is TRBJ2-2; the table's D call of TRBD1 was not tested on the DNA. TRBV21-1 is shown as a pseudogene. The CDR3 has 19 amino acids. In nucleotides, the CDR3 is TGTGCCAGCAGCAAAGTCGGGCAGGGGCTTGGGAAGAACACCGGGGAGCTGTTTTTT. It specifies CASSKVGQGLGKNTGELFF.

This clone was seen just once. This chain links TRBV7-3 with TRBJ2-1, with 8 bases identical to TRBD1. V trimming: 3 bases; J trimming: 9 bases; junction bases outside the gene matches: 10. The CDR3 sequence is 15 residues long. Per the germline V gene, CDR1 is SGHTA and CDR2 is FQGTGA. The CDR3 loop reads CASSFQGTGVGEQFF. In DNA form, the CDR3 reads TGTGCCAGCAGCTTCCAGGGGACAGGTGTTGGTGAGCAGTTCTTC. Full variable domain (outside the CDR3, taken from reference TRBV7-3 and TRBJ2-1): GAGVSQTPSNKVTEKGKYVELRCDPISGHTALYWYRQSLGQGPEFLIYFQGTGAADDSGLPNDRFFAVRPEGSVSTLKIQRTERGDSAVYLCASSFQGTGVGEQFFGPGTRLTVL.

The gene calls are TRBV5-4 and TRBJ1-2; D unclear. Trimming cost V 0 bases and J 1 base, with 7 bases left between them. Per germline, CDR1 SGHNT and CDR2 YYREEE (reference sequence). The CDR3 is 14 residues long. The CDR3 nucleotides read TGTGCCAGCAGCTTGGGTACGGTTAACTATGGCTACACCTTC. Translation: CASSLGTVNYGYTF.

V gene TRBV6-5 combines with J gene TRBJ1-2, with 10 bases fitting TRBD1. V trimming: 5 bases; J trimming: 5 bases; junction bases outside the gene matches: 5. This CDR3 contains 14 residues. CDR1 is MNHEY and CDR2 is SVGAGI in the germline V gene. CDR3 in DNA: TGTGCCAGCAGTCCAAGACAGGGGGCTTATGGCTACACCTTC. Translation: CASSPRQGAYGYTF.

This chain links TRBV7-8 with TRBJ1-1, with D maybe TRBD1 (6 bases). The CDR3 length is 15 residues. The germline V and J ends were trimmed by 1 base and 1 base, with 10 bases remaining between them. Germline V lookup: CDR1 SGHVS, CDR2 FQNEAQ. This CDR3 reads CASSLVGGGNTEAFF. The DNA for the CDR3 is TGTGCCAGCAGCTTAGTTGGGGGCGGGAACACTGAAGCTTTCTTT.

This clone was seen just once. This CDR3 reads CAINPGVGTDTQYF. The CDR3 DNA follows: TGTGCCATCAATCCGGGAGTGGGCACAGATACGCAGTATTTT. J is TRBJ2-3 and V is TRBV10-3; D is perhaps TRBD2 (6 bases). V lost 7 bases and J 1 base, leaving 12 bases between the germline ends. The germline CDR1 and CDR2 sequences are ENHRY and SYGVKD. The CDR3 length is 14 residues.

Here the CDR3 DNA reads TGTGCCAGCAGTTTATTTCGGACAAATAATTCACCCCTCCACTTT. Its translation is CASSLFRTNNSPLHF. This sequence joins TRBV27 and TRBJ1-6; possible D gene TRBD1, 5 bases. V dropped 1 base and J dropped 5 bases, with 9 bases sitting between them. This CDR3 spans 15 amino acids. Germline CDR1 and CDR2: MNHEY and SMNVEV (reference sequence).

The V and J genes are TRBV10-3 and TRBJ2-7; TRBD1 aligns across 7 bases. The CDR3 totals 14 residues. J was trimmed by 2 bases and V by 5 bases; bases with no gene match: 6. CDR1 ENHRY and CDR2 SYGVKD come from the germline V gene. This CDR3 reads CAISTTTGAYEQYF. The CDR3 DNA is TGTGCCATCAGTACTACCACAGGGGCCTACGAGCAGTACTTC.

CDR3 protein: CASSVGTGYNSPLHF. DNA for the CDR3: TGTGCCAGCAGCGTAGGCACAGGCTATAATTCACCCCTCCACTTT. The rearrangement joins TRBV9 to TRBJ1-6; a possible D gene is TRBD1 (5 bases). This CDR3 has 15 residues. Deletions cut 0 bases from V and 3 bases from J, with 7 bases between. The V gene's germline CDR1 is SGDLS and CDR2 YYNGEE.